The source of this T cell receptor beta chain is a study of beta chain features in type 1 diabetes. General study points: Compared to healthy donors, patients appeared to have naive, central memory and Treg TCRB repertoires that were more alike. People with Type 1 diabetes carried modestly yet significantly shorter TCRB CDR3s in all four CD4+ subsets.

Concerning this clone itself: Its specificity is unknown.

Germline CDR1 and CDR2: MNHEY and SVGAGI. CDR3 length equals 15 residues. V lost 6 bases, J lost 5 bases, and 19 bases lay in between. Expressed TCRB transcripts were sequenced, since all the RNA that had been isolated was reverse transcribed. The protocol was immunoSEQ multiplex PCR, while the TCRdb copy is restricted to in-frame clones and leaves out a portion. The sample shows 600,000 to 700,000 clones, 9.5% to 15% of them seen only once. The authors took one heparinised blood draw, averaging roughly 100 mL, from each donor. The clonotype originates from a young man with type 1 diabetes. Sequencing was done on a sample of naive CD4+ T cells from blood. The rearrangement uses TRBV6-5 and TRBJ1-2; D may be TRBD1 (5 bases). The CDR3 spells CASSLRQWGSYGYTF. The CDR3 DNA reads as TGTGCCAGCAGCCTAAGACAGTGGGGTTCTTATGGCTACACCTTC.